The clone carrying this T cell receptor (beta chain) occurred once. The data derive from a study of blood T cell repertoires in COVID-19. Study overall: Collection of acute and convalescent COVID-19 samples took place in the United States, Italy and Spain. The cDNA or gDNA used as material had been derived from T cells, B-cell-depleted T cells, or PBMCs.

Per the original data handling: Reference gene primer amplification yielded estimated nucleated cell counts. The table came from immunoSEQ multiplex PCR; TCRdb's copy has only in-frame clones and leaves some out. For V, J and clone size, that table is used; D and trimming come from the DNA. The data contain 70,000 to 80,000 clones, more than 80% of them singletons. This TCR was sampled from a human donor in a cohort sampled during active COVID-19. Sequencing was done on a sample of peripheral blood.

The CDR3 spells CASSLWDRRNSPLHF. The CDR3 DNA reads as TGTGCCAGTAGTCTCTGGGACAGACGGAATTCACCCCTCCACTTT. This sequence joins TRBV19 and TRBJ1-6; TRBD1 aligns across 7 bases. The V gene end was trimmed by 5 bases and the J gene end by 7 bases; junction bases not matched to a gene: 8. CDR1 LNHDA and CDR2 SQIVND come from the germline V gene (reference sequence). This CDR3 is built from 15 residues.